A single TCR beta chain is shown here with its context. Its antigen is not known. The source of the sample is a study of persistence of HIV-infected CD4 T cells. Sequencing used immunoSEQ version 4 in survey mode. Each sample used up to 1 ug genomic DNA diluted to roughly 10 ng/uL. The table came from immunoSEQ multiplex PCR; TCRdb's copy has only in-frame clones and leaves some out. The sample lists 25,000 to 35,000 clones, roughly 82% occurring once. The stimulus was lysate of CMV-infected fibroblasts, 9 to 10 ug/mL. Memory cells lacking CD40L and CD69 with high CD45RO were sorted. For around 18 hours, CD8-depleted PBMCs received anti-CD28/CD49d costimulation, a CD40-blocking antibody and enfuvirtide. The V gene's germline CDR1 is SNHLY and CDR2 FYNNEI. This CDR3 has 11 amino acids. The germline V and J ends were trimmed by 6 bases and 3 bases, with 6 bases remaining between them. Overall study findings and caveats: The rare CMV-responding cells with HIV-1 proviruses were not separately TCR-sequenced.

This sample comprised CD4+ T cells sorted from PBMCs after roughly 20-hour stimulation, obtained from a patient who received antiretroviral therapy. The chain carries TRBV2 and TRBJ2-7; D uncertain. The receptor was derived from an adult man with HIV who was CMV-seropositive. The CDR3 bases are TGTGCCAGCAGCCCAAACTACGAGCAGTACTTC. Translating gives CASSPNYEQYF.